The T cell receptor beta chain under discussion was sequenced for a study of T-cell reconstitution after alpha-beta-depleted transplantation in children. Study-wide results and caveats: Where alpha-beta T cells came from about two months after transplant was reportedly several hundred expanded graft clones. T-cell numbers and diversity one year post-transplant derived largely from freshly generated T cells.

On this clonotype: Its antigen is not known.

The CDR3 has 16 amino acids. Germline V gene data show CDR1 as SEHNR and CDR2 as FQNEAQ (reference sequence). Deletions cut 1 base from V and 0 bases from J, with 12 bases between. Unique molecular identifiers featured in how the TCRbeta library was prepared. TCRdb redid the calling of the PCR reads with MiXCR, one entry per CDR3 protein. The sample has fewer than 1 million distinct CDR3 sequences; about 16% are singletons. This TCR derives from a male patient under 18 who had a stem cell transplant for acute lymphoblastic leukemia, so the T cells may come from the graft donor. The source material was PBMCs, mostly from graft donor cells, sampled 360 days after TCRalphabeta/CD19-depleted stem cell transplant. The chain is built from TRBV7-9 and TRBJ1-1; D gene uncertain. The CDR3 DNA is TGTGCCAGCAGCTTAGTGGTAGATCCTATGAACACTGAAGCTTTCTTT. This encodes CASSLVVDPMNTEAFF.